The T cell receptor (delta chain) described here comes from a study of gammadelta T cells in human blood. TCRdb ran CATT on the RT-PCR reads. The repertoire holds approximately 250 delta-chain clones, with over 9.5% as singletons. The CDR3 has 26 amino acids. Trimming removed 2 bases from V and 1 base from J; junction bases left unmatched: 37. Looked up from germline, CDR1 is TSWWSYY and CDR2 is QGS. For this clone: Its matching antigen is unknown. A read error is likely here: a far larger clone is one base away. Other DNA sequences within the sample encode an identical CDR3.

General study findings and limits: Microbial exposure appeared to drive polyclonal γδ T cell expansion after birth.

The receptor was isolated from a newborn. The chain joins TRDV1 to TRDJ1; 7 nucleotides agree with TRDD3. The sample consisted of non-Vgamma9Vdelta2 gamma-delta T cells from cord blood. CDR3 sequence: CALGESPGPPASVSYWGTLITDKLIF. Here the CDR3 DNA reads TGTGCTCTTGGGGAATCCCCCGGACCCCCTGCCTCCGTAAGTTATTGGGGGACCCTAATCACCGATAAACTCATCTTT.